Sequencing of this T cell receptor beta chain was carried out in a study of T cell repertoires in cytomegalovirus infection. On the study more broadly: Shared public TCR beta signatures pointed to both CMV infection and a matching HLA type. General study findings and limits: Carriers of CMV plus the relevant HLA were identified by cumulative public TCR beta family frequency. Dominating the ex vivo response were TCR beta clonotypes that were CMV-specific and HLA-C-restricted.

Each CDR3 protein gets one entry after TCRdb re-called the reads with MiXCR. The sample consists of fewer than 200,000 distinct CDR3 sequences, roughly 9% of them appearing once. This clonotype has ten or more counts. As yet, its antigen is unknown. This CDR3 is 16 amino acids long. Germline V CDR1 and CDR2: SGHVS, FQNEAQ. V was pared by 5 bases and J by 0 bases, with 9 bases of the junction left unmatched. The chain joins TRBV7-8 to TRBJ1-1; TRBD1 aligns across 7 bases. This sequence was found in a human donor in good health (CMV status not recorded). Some clones in this sample may be carry-over from other donors' samples. Sequencing used PBMCs. The DNA for the CDR3 is TGTGCCAGCAGCCCCCGGACAGGTCCCATGAACACTGAAGCTTTCTTT. Its protein product is CASSPRTGPMNTEAFF.